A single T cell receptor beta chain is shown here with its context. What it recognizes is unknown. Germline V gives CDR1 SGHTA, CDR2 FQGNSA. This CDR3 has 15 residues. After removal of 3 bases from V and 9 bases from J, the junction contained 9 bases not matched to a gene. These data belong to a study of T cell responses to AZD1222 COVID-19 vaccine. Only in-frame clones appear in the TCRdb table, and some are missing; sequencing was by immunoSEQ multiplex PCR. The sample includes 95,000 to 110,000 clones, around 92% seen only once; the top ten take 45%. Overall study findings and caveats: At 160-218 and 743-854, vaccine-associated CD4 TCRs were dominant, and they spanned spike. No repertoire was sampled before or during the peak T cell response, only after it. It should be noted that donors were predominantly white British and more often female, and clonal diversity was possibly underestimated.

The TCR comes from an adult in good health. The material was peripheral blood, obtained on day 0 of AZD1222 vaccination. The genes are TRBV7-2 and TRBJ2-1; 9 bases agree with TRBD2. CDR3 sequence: CASSLVGGRASEQFF. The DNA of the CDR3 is TGTGCCAGCAGCTTGGTTGGCGGGAGGGCGAGTGAGCAGTTCTTC. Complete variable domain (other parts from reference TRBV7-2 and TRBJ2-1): GAGVSQSPSNKVTEKGKDVELRCDPISGHTALYWYRQSLGQGLEFLIYFQGNSAPDKSGLPSDRFSAERTGGSVSTLTIQRTQQEDSAVYLCASSLVGGRASEQFFGPGTRLTVL.